The 25 T cell receptor beta chains below all came from one sample that was sequenced in a study of control samples from healthy donors and cancer patients. The table came from immunoSEQ multiplex PCR; TCRdb's copy has only in-frame clones and leaves some out. The sample records about 7,400 clones, roughly 84% being singletons. The sample consisted of PBMCs. The receptors come from a man between 65 and 80 years old with lung cancer.

This clone was counted only a few times. The chain carries TRBV28 and TRBJ2-5, with TRBD1 identical over 7 bases. This CDR3 has 16 residues. CDR1 and CDR2 (germline): MDHEN, SYDVKM. Trimming took 1 base from V and 5 from J; bases not matched to a gene: 10. CDR3 in amino acids: CASSLSPGEGAETQYF. Here the CDR3 DNA reads TGTGCCAGCAGTTTATCCCCAGGAGAGGGGGCCGAGACCCAGTACTTC. Based on the CDR3 plus reference TRBV28 and TRBJ2-5, the full variable domain is DVKVTQSSRYLVKRTGEKVFLECVQDMDHENMFWYRQDPGLGLRLIYFSYDVKMKEKGDIPEGYSVSREKKERFSLILESASTNQTSMYLCASSLSPGEGAETQYFGPGTRLLVL.

This chain connects TRBV3-1 (or the pseudogene TRBV3-2) to TRBJ1-6, with D maybe TRBD1 (6 bases). The V end was cut by 2 bases, the J end by 8 bases, with 10 bases between. Germline V gene sequence: CDR1 LGHDT, CDR2 YNNKEL (reference sequence). CDR3 length: 14 residues. CDR3 in amino acids: CASSQQGRDSPLHF. The CDR3 nucleotides are TGTGCCAGCAGCCAACAGGGGAGGGATTCACCCCTCCACTTT.

The chain recombines TRBV30 with TRBJ2-7; D gene unclear. The CDR3 spans 16 residues. Trimming took 2 bases from V and 1 from J, leaving 18 bases between them. CDR1 and CDR2 from the germline V gene are GTSNPN and SVGIG (reference sequence). The CDR3 sequence: CAWSSVGQFRSYEQYF. In nucleotides, the CDR3 is TGTGCCTGGAGTTCAGTTGGGCAGTTCAGATCCTACGAGCAGTACTTC.

The chain recombines TRBV19 with TRBJ2-5, with D perhaps TRBD2 (6 bases). V was clipped by 3 bases and J by 5 bases, with 10 bases between them. The germline V gene encodes CDR1 LNHDA and CDR2 SQIVND (reference sequence). CDR3 size: 13 residues. The CDR3 nucleotides read TGTGCCAGTAGTATCACACGGGGGGAGACCCAGTACTTC. As protein: CASSITRGETQYF.

The chain is built from TRBV15 and TRBJ2-6, with D hard to call. V was shortened by 1 base and J by 2 bases, with 6 bases between the two germline ends. The CDR3 consists of 15 residues. CDR1 is LNHNV, CDR2 YYDKDF, per germline (reference sequence). The DNA for the CDR3 is TGTGCCACCAGCAGAGGGGAAACTGGGGCCAACGTCCTGACTTTC. Amino acids: CATSRGETGANVLTF.

V usage is TRBV11-3 and J usage is TRBJ2-1, with 8 bases aligning to TRBD1. Losses at the gene ends were 6 bases for V and 4 bases for J; bases not matched to a gene: 5. The CDR3 extends over 14 amino acids. Germline CDR1 is SGHNT and CDR2 is YENEEA. This chain's CDR3 is CASRGTGEYNEQFF. The CDR3 DNA reads TGTGCCAGCAGAGGGACAGGCGAATACAATGAGCAGTTCTTC.

This chain connects TRBV4-3 to TRBJ2-6, with 7 bases lining up with TRBD1. CDR3 size: 17 residues. The V gene end was trimmed by 0 bases and the J gene end by 2 bases; junction bases not matched to a gene: 4. Germline CDR1 is LGHNA and CDR2 is YSLEER. CDR3 DNA: TGCGCCAGCAGCCAAGAAAACAGGGGAGCTGGGGCCAACGTCCTGACTTTC. Protein sequence: CASSQENRGAGANVLTF.

This chain connects TRBV6-2 or TRBV6-3 to TRBJ2-2; the D is unclear. Germline V gene lookup returns CDR1 MNHEY and CDR2 SVGEGT. The CDR3 is made up of 15 amino acids. Deletions cut 3 bases from V and 2 bases from J, with 10 bases between. CDR3 residues: CASSYIYGNTGELFF. CDR3 in DNA: TGTGCCAGCAGTTATATATACGGAAACACCGGGGAGCTGTTTTTT.

V gene TRBV9 combines with J gene TRBJ2-3, with 7 bases lining up with TRBD2. Germline CDR1 SGDLS, CDR2 YYNGEE. The CDR3 runs 16 residues. V shed 0 bases, J shed 2 bases, and the junction held 6 bases outside the gene matches. The CDR3 sequence: CASSVAGLAVTDTQYF. In nucleotides, the CDR3 is TGTGCCAGCAGCGTAGCTGGTCTAGCGGTCACAGATACGCAGTATTTT. Full variable domain (outside the CDR3, taken from reference TRBV9 and TRBJ2-3): DSGVTQTPKHLITATGQRVTLRCSPRSGDLSVYWYQQSLDQGLQFLIQYYNGEERAKGNILERFSAQQFPDLHSELNLSSLELGDSALYFCASSVAGLAVTDTQYFGPGTRLTVL.

The rearrangement uses TRBV7-2 and TRBJ1-1; D perhaps matches TRBD1 (5 bases). CDR1 and CDR2 from the germline V gene are SGHTA and FQGNSA. V was shortened by 5 bases and J by 8 bases, with 15 bases between the two germline ends. This CDR3 is 13 amino acids long. As DNA, the CDR3 is TGTGCCAGCAGCCTATCATGGGGGTCAGAAGCTTTCTTT. Protein product: CASSLSWGSEAFF.

This chain joins TRBV2 and TRBJ2-2, with 10 bases aligning to TRBD1. Germline assignment: CDR1 SNHLY and CDR2 FYNNEI. V lost 4 bases, J lost 6 bases, and 2 bases stayed unmatched. The CDR3 has 14 amino acids. This CDR3 is CASSGQGASGELFF. The CDR3 DNA reads TGTGCCAGCAGTGGACAGGGGGCGTCCGGGGAGCTGTTTTTT.

V usage is TRBV27 and J usage is TRBJ2-7, with D tentatively TRBD2 (6 bases). This CDR3 comprises 15 residues. Between the trimmed V and J ends, which lost 2 bases and 0 bases, there was a span of 11 bases. The V gene's germline CDR1 is MNHEY and CDR2 SMNVEV (reference sequence). CDR3 protein: CASSLIGGSSYEQYF. As DNA, the CDR3 is TGTGCCAGCAGTTTAATTGGAGGGAGCTCCTACGAGCAGTACTTC.

The V call is TRBV7-8, the J call TRBJ1-1, with TRBD1 identical over 7 bases. CDR1 and CDR2 (germline): SGHVS, FQNEAQ. The CDR3 totals 14 residues. J gave up 0 bases and V 7 bases, and 5 bases lay outside the gene matches. The CDR3 is CASTRQGMNTEAFF. The CDR3 DNA follows: TGTGCCAGCACTAGACAGGGCATGAACACTGAAGCTTTCTTT. Looking up the rest from reference TRBV7-8 and TRBJ1-1 gives the full variable domain: GAGVSQSPRYKVAKRGQDVALRCDPISGHVSLFWYQQALGQGPEFLTYFQNEAQLDKSGLPSDRFFAERPEGSVSTLKIQRTQQEDSAVYLCASTRQGMNTEAFFGQGTRLTVV.

The gene calls are TRBV19 and TRBJ1-1, with D perhaps matching TRBD1 (5 bases). Germline CDR1 reads LNHDA; CDR2 reads SQIVND (reference sequence). CDR3 length equals 16 residues. The germline V and J ends were trimmed by 1 base and 4 bases, with 16 bases remaining between them. CDR3 coding DNA: TGTGCCAGTAGTATAGGAGGACTGGGGGATGGCACTGAAGCTTTCTTT. Translating gives CASSIGGLGDGTEAFF.

The chain couples TRBV5-1 to TRBJ2-7; a possible D gene is TRBD2 (6 bases). There are 16 residues in the CDR3. From germline, CDR1 is SGHRS and CDR2 YFSETQ. Trimming removed 4 bases from V and 5 bases from J, with 22 bases in between. In DNA form, the CDR3 reads TGCGCCAGCAGCCCGGGGTCTGTCGGGAGTTCCCACGAGCAGTACTTC. Protein product: CASSPGSVGSSHEQYF.

This sequence joins TRBV29-1 and TRBJ2-1; 9 bases map to TRBD1. The CDR3 loop spans 13 amino acids. Germline CDR1 is SQVTM and CDR2 is ANQGSEA. The ends lost 3 bases at V and 8 bases at J; junction bases unmatched: 5. The CDR3 DNA reads as TGCAGCGTTGAGACAGGGGGATTCTATGAGCAGTTCTTC. This gives the protein CSVETGGFYEQFF.

The chain recombines TRBV14 with TRBJ1-3, with TRBD1 matching 8 bases. Germline CDR1 reads SGHDN; CDR2 reads FVKESK. With 1 base clipped from V and 4 bases from J, the junction kept 12 bases outside the gene matches. The CDR3 consists of 18 residues. CDR3 sequence reads: CASSQAPGQDLDGNTIYF. The CDR3 DNA reads as TGTGCCAGCAGCCAAGCTCCGGGACAGGACCTCGACGGAAACACCATATATTTT.

The rearrangement uses TRBV7-2 and TRBJ1-1; D remains unclear. The V end lost 7 bases, the J end lost 0 bases, and 18 bases lay between the germline ends. The CDR3 totals 16 residues. Germline assignment: CDR1 SGHTA and CDR2 FQGNSA. The CDR3 region has the DNA TGTGCCAGCACCCCGGGGTCAGTCACCATGAACACTGAAGCTTTCTTT. Protein product: CASTPGSVTMNTEAFF.

The chain recombines TRBV24-1 with TRBJ1-5; 7 bases are shared with TRBD1. There are 14 residues in the CDR3. With 9 bases clipped from V and 5 bases from J, the junction kept 9 bases outside the gene matches. In germline, CDR1 is KGHDR, CDR2 SFDVKD. CDR3 loop: CATQGGATDQPQHF. In DNA, the CDR3 is TGTGCCACCCAGGGGGGTGCAACCGATCAGCCCCAGCATTTT.

The chain is built from TRBV19 and TRBJ2-2; 9 bases line up with TRBD1. Germline V gene data show CDR1 as LNHDA and CDR2 as SQIVND (reference sequence). V was pared by 6 bases and J by 1 base, with 6 bases of the junction left unmatched. This CDR3 region has 16 residues. This CDR3 is CASSWRGQGNTGELFF. Here the CDR3 DNA reads TGTGCCAGTAGCTGGAGGGGACAGGGGAACACCGGGGAGCTGTTTTTT.

This chain connects TRBV18 to TRBJ1-1; the D is unclear. V lost 3 bases, J lost 3 bases, and 14 bases lay in between. CDR1 is KGHSH, CDR2 LQKENI, per germline. The CDR3 runs 15 residues. CDR3 in amino acids: CASSPAVGWDTEAFF. CDR3 nucleotide sequence: TGTGCCAGCTCACCCGCGGTAGGGTGGGACACTGAAGCTTTCTTT.

As DNA, the CDR3 is TGTGCCACCGGTGGGGACGCGCGTGGCACTGAAGCTTTCTTT. Its translation is CATGGDARGTEAFF. This sequence joins TRBV7-2 and TRBJ1-1, with D perhaps matching TRBD1 (5 bases). This CDR3 spans 14 amino acids. CDR1 is SGHTA, CDR2 FQGNSA, per germline. V dropped 10 bases and J dropped 4 bases, with 19 bases sitting between them. The full variable domain, with the rest looked up from reference TRBV7-2 and TRBJ1-1, is GAGVSQSPSNKVTEKGKDVELRCDPISGHTALYWYRQSLGQGLEFLIYFQGNSAPDKSGLPSDRFSAERTGGSVSTLTIQRTQQEDSAVYLCATGGDARGTEAFFGQGTRLTVV.

The chain recombines TRBV14 with TRBJ2-7; D perhaps matches TRBD1 (6 bases). CDR1 and CDR2 (germline): SGHDN, FVKESK. The CDR3 length is 14 residues. V was pared by 1 base and J by 7 bases, with 14 bases between. The CDR3 here is CASSQAGQRREQYF. CDR3 DNA sequence: TGTGCCAGCAGCCAAGCTGGACAGCGTCGGGAGCAGTACTTC. Drawing the rest from reference TRBV14 and TRBJ2-7, the complete variable domain is EAGVTQFPSHSVIEKGQTVTLRCDPISGHDNLYWYRRVMGKEIKFLLHFVKESKQDESGMPNNRFLAERTGGTYSTLKVQPAELEDSGVYFCASSQAGQRREQYFGPGTRLTVT.

This chain links TRBV9 with TRBJ1-6; 9 bases agree with TRBD1. Germline CDR1 and CDR2: SGDLS and YYNGEE. With 4 bases clipped from V and 2 bases from J, the junction kept 1 base outside the gene matches. This CDR3 has 15 amino acids. CDR3 region: CASSWTGAYNSPLHF. CDR3 DNA sequence: TGTGCCAGCAGCTGGACAGGGGCCTATAATTCACCCCTCCACTTT.

This clone appeared a few times. The chain recombines TRBV15 with TRBJ1-1; D gene ambiguous. Germline CDR1 is LNHNV and CDR2 is YYDKDF (reference sequence). The V and J ends lost 0 bases and 4 bases respectively, with 9 bases between them. The CDR3 is made up of 14 amino acids. The CDR3 nucleotides read TGTGCCACCAGCAGAGATTTTGCCGGCACTGAAGCTTTCTTT. Encoded protein: CATSRDFAGTEAFF.